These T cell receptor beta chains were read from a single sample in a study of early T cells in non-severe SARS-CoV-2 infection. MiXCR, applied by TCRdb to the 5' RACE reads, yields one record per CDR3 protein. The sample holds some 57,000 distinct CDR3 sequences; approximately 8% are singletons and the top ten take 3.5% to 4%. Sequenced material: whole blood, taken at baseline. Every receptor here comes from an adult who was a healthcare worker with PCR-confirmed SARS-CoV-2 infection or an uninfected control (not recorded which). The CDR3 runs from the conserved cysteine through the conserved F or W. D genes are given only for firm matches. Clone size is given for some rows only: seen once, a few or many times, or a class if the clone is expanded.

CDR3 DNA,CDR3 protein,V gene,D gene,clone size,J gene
TGCGCCAGCAGCTTGACAGGGCATAACACCGGGGAGCTGTTTTTT,CASSLTGHNTGELFF,TRBV5-1,NA,NA,TRBJ2-2
TGTGCCAGCAGCGAAAAAGAGACCCAGTACTTC,CASSEKETQYF,TRBV7-2,NA,NA,TRBJ2-5
TGTGCCAGCAGGGACACCCCGGGACAGGGGGCCTACGAGCAGTACTTC,CASRDTPGQGAYEQYF,TRBV11-2,TRBD1,NA,TRBJ2-7
TGTGCCAGCAGCGCGTCCGTCCGGGGACGACTAGGCCGGCAGTACTTC,CASSASVRGRLGRQYF,TRBV7-6,NA,few,TRBJ2-7
TGCGCCAGCAAAGAGGATAGCGGGGGGTATACGCAGTATTTT,CASKEDSGGYTQYF,TRBV5-1,TRBD2,many,TRBJ2-3
TGTGCCAGCAAACGGGGACAGCTAGCCAAAAACATTCAGTACTTC,CASKRGQLAKNIQYF,TRBV6-6,TRBD1,many,TRBJ2-4
TGTGCCAGCAGTGAGGGACAGTTTATTCAGTACTTC,CASSEGQFIQYF,TRBV2,TRBD1,few,TRBJ2-4
TGTGCCAGCAGCTTGGGCGCGGGCACTGAAGCTTTCTTT,CASSLGAGTEAFF,TRBV12-3/TRBV12-4,NA,few,TRBJ1-1
TGTGCCAGCAGCCAAGGAAGACAGACTAGCGGGAGGGTCTACGAGCAGTACTTC,CASSQGRQTSGRVYEQYF,TRBV4-2,TRBD2,few,TRBJ2-7
TGCAGTGCTAGACAGTCTAACTATGGCTACACCTTC,CSARQSNYGYTF,TRBV20-1,NA,few,TRBJ1-2
TGTGCCAGCAGTGCGGGGGCTTACAATGAGCAGTTCTTC,CASSAGAYNEQFF,TRBV27,NA,NA,TRBJ2-1
TGCAGTGCTAGAGGCGGGTACACCGGGGAGCTGTTTTTT,CSARGGYTGELFF,TRBV20-1,NA,many,TRBJ2-2
TGTGCCAGCAGCCCCTCATTTGGCGGGGACTATCCCGGGGAGCTGTTTTTT,CASSPSFGGDYPGELFF,TRBV11-3,TRBD2,NA,TRBJ2-2
TGTGCCAGTAGTCCGCGGGACAGGTCCTCTGGGGCCAACGTCCTGACTTTC,CASSPRDRSSGANVLTF,TRBV19,TRBD1,few,TRBJ2-6
TGTGCCAGCAGCCCCGACAACTCCTACGAGCAGTACTTC,CASSPDNSYEQYF,TRBV11-1,NA,many,TRBJ2-7
TGTGCCAGCAGGTCGCAGGGGGCAGGCTATGGCTACACCTTC,CASRSQGAGYGYTF,TRBV13,TRBD1,many,TRBJ1-2
TGTGCCAGCAGCCTCAGACAGGGAGGCTATGGCTACACCTTC,CASSLRQGGYGYTF,TRBV12-3/TRBV12-4,TRBD1,many,TRBJ1-2
TGTGCCAGCAGCTCCGGACGAGGCACCGGGGAGCTGTTTTTT,CASSSGRGTGELFF,TRBV7-8,NA,NA,TRBJ2-2
TGCGCCAGCCAAGATCACAGGAGCACAGATACGCAGTATTTT,CASQDHRSTDTQYF,TRBV5-1,NA,NA,TRBJ2-3
TGCGCCAGCAGGGGACAGGTCCATGGCTACACCTTC,CASRGQVHGYTF,TRBV5-1,TRBD1,NA,TRBJ1-2
TGCGCCAGCAGCTCGACAGACGCCGGGGAGCTGTTTTTT,CASSSTDAGELFF,TRBV5-1,NA,few,TRBJ2-2
TGTGCCAGCAGCCCGGTAGCGGGAGCCAACCGCGAGCAGTACTTC,CASSPVAGANREQYF,TRBV11-2,TRBD2,NA,TRBJ2-7
TGTGCCAGTAGTATGTTACCCCGGCCTCCCCTGTTTTTT,CASSMLPRPPLFF,TRBV19,NA,few,TRBJ1-4
TGTGCCAGCTCCTCGTCGACAGAGACCCAGTACTTC,CASSSSTETQYF,TRBV18,NA,few,TRBJ2-5
TGTGCCAGCAGCTTAGGAGTCCCCACAGATACGCAGTATTTT,CASSLGVPTDTQYF,TRBV7-8,NA,many,TRBJ2-3
TGTGCCAGTAGTGACAGTGTTTTTTACACCGGGGAGCTGTTTTTT,CASSDSVFYTGELFF,TRBV19,NA,NA,TRBJ2-2
TGTGCCAGCAGCCTAACGAGACGGGAGAAGGGTACGCAGTATTTT,CASSLTRREKGTQYF,TRBV11-2,NA,many,TRBJ2-3
TGTGCCAGCAGCTTGAAAGGAACCGGGGAGCTGTTTTTT,CASSLKGTGELFF,TRBV11-3,NA,many,TRBJ2-2
TGTGCCAGCAGTTTTATGGCTCCGGTGGATAAGACCCAGTACTTC,CASSFMAPVDKTQYF,TRBV7-2,NA,many,TRBJ2-5
TGTGCCTGGAGTACCGGGACTAGCGGGAGGGCCCACAATGAGCAGTTCTTC,CAWSTGTSGRAHNEQFF,TRBV30,TRBD2,few,TRBJ2-1
TGTGCCAGCAGTCGGGGATGGACAGCCAGCACAGATACGCAGTATTTT,CASSRGWTASTDTQYF,TRBV7-2,NA,many,TRBJ2-3
TGTGCCAGCAGCTTAGCGGGACCGCTTAAAGATACGCAGTATTTT,CASSLAGPLKDTQYF,TRBV7-9,NA,once,TRBJ2-3
TGTGCCAGCAGCTCTAGCGGCTACTCCTACAATGAGCAGTTCTTC,CASSSSGYSYNEQFF,TRBV7-9,TRBD2,NA,TRBJ2-1
TGCGCCAGCAGCCCCGGGACAGGTCCTAGCACAGATACGCAGTATTTT,CASSPGTGPSTDTQYF,TRBV5-1,TRBD1,few,TRBJ2-3
TGTGCCAGCAGAATCGAACAGCCTGAAAAACTGTTTTTT,CASRIEQPEKLFF,TRBV2,NA,NA,TRBJ1-4
TGTGCCAGCAGCTCAGAGAGGACAGATCGGAATGAGCAGTTCTTC,CASSSERTDRNEQFF,TRBV7-9,NA,NA,TRBJ2-1
TGCGCCAGCAGCTTGACTAGCGGGAGTTTGGATACGCAGTATTTT,CASSLTSGSLDTQYF,TRBV5-1,TRBD2,NA,TRBJ2-3
TGTGCCAGCAGCTTAGAGGGCGGGATCTCCTACAATGAGCAGTTCTTC,CASSLEGGISYNEQFF,TRBV7-9,NA,few,TRBJ2-1